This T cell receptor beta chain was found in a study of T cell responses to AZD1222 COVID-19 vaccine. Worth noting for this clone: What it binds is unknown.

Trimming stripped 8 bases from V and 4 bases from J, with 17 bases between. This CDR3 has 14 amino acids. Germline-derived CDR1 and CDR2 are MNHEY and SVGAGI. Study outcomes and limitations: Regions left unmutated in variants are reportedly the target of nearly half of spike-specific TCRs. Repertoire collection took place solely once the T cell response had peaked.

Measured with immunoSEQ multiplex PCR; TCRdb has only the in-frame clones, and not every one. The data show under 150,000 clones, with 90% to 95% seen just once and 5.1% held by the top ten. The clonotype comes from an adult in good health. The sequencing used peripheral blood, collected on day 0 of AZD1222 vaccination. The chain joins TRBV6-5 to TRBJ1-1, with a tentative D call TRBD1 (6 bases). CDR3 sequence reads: CASGGHREGTEAFF. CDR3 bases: TGTGCCAGCGGGGGACACAGAGAGGGCACTGAAGCTTTCTTT.